A single sample is the source of the 25 T cell receptor beta chains below, sequenced in a study of blood T cell repertoires in COVID-19. Produced via immunoSEQ multiplex PCR; TCRdb's table is partial and in-frame only. The repertoire has 60,000 to 65,000 clones, about 74% of them found once; the top ten carry over 25%. Sequenced input: peripheral blood. The receptors come from a woman of 80 years or more with acute or convalescent COVID-19.

The chain links TRBV7-2 to TRBJ2-7; a possible D gene is TRBD1 (5 bases). The CDR3 totals 13 residues. Germline V gives CDR1 SGHTA, CDR2 FQGNSA. Trimming left V 6 bases short and J 6 bases short, with 15 bases between. CDR3 coding DNA: TGTGCCAGCAGTAGTGACAGTCCTACCGAGCAGTACTTC. It specifies CASSSDSPTEQYF. The full variable domain, in which reference TRBV7-2 and TRBJ2-7 provide the parts outside the CDR3, is GAGVSQSPSNKVTEKGKDVELRCDPISGHTALYWYRQSLGQGLEFLIYFQGNSAPDKSGLPSDRFSAERTGGSVSTLTIQRTQQEDSAVYLCASSSDSPTEQYFGPGTRLTVT.

The CDR3 loop reads CASSKGGTGELFF. In DNA form, the CDR3 reads TGTGCCAGCAGCAAGGGGGGGACCGGGGAGCTGTTTTTT. This chain joins TRBV28 and TRBJ2-2, with TRBD2 as a possible D gene (7 bases). This CDR3 is 13 amino acids long. Trimming shortened V by 6 bases and J by 5 bases, and 10 bases separated the two germline ends. Germline values: CDR1 MDHEN, CDR2 SYDVKM. The variable domain in full, with the rest retrieved from reference TRBV28 and TRBJ2-2, is DVKVTQSSRYLVKRTGEKVFLECVQDMDHENMFWYRQDPGLGLRLIYFSYDVKMKEKGDIPEGYSVSREKKERFSLILESASTNQTSMYLCASSKGGTGELFFGEGSRLTVL.

The rearrangement joins TRBV11-2 to TRBJ2-5; 10 positions match TRBD1. The CDR3 extends over 14 amino acids. The germline V gene has CDR1 SGHAT and CDR2 FQNNGV. With V trimmed by 5 bases and J by 2 bases, 2 bases remained unmatched. CDR3 coding DNA: TGTGCCAGCAGCCAGGACAGGGGGCAAGAGACCCAGTACTTC. This sequence encodes CASSQDRGQETQYF.

The gene calls are TRBV6-4 and TRBJ2-3, with 7 bases fitting TRBD2. The CDR3 spans 14 residues. Germline V gene lookup returns CDR1 MRHNA and CDR2 SNTAGT. J lost 2 bases, V lost 4 bases, and 3 bases had no gene match. CDR3 coding DNA: TGTGCCAGCAGTGTTGGGACTAACACAGATACGCAGTATTTT. Translating it yields CASSVGTNTDTQYF.

The V call is TRBV6-6, the J call TRBJ2-2, with TRBD1 matching 8 bases. Germline V gene data show CDR1 as MNHNY and CDR2 as SVGAGI (reference sequence). With V trimmed by 6 bases and J by 4 bases, 10 bases remained unmatched. The CDR3 is made up of 16 amino acids. DNA of the CDR3: TGTGCCAGCAGGATAACAGGGGGTGCGGCCACCGGGGAGCTGTTTTTT. Translated: CASRITGGAATGELFF.

CDR3 nucleotides: TGCGCCAGCAGCCAAGAGGTGTCAGTACAAGGCTACACCTTC. As protein: CASSQEVSVQGYTF. J is TRBJ1-2 and V is TRBV4-3, with no clear D. The CDR3 spans 14 residues. Trimming removed 0 bases at V and 8 bases at J, with 13 bases between. Germline CDR1 reads LGHNA; CDR2 reads YSLEER.

A few counts support this clone. The CDR3 sequence: CASSYVGEGTEAFF. The CDR3 bases are TGTGCCAGCAGTTACGTGGGCGAGGGCACTGAAGCTTTCTTT. The V call is TRBV6-2 or TRBV6-3, the J call TRBJ1-1, with D uncertain. V lost 2 bases to trimming and J lost 4 bases, with 11 bases between them. Germline CDR1 MNHEY, CDR2 SVGEGT. The CDR3 consists of 14 residues.

The genes are TRBV1 and TRBJ2-3; the D call of TRBD2 is as the table states it, not checked on the DNA. TRBV1 constitutes a pseudogene. There are 16 residues in the CDR3. The CDR3 region has the DNA TGCACCAGCAGCCAATTGTCGGCTAGCGGGAATTATACGCAGTATTTT. It is translated as CTSSQLSASGNYTQYF.

The table lists this clone with a count of one. V and J are TRBV5-5 and TRBJ2-1, with a weak D call TRBD1 (5 bases). Germline CDR1 is SGHKS and CDR2 is YYEKEE (reference sequence). The CDR3 length is 15 residues. V was trimmed by 0 bases and J by 2 bases, leaving 9 bases between them. This CDR3 is CASSLAGNAYNEQFF. CDR3 sequence (DNA): TGTGCCAGCAGCTTGGCAGGGAACGCCTACAATGAGCAGTTCTTC.

This clone was seen only once. Within the sample, other DNA sequences also encode this same CDR3. V and J are TRBV19 and TRBJ1-4; D might be TRBD1 (6 bases). This CDR3 has 15 residues. Germline V gene data show CDR1 as LNHDA and CDR2 as SQIVND (reference sequence). V lost 1 base, J lost 5 bases, and 11 bases lay in between. The CDR3 DNA is TGTGCCAGTAGTATAGGGACAGCTAGCAATGAAAAACTGTTTTTT. Amino acid sequence: CASSIGTASNEKLFF. The full variable domain, rest sourced from reference TRBV19 and TRBJ1-4, is DGGITQSPKYLFRKEGQNVTLSCEQNLNHDAMYWYRQDPGQGLRLIYYSQIVNDFQKGDIAEGYSVSREKKESFPLTVTSAQKNPTAFYLCASSIGTASNEKLFFGSGTQLSVL.

This clone was seen a few times. V and J are TRBV18 and TRBJ2-2; 9 nucleotides agree with TRBD2. The ends lost 3 bases at V and 5 bases at J; junction bases unmatched: 7. Germline loops: CDR1 KGHSH, CDR2 LQKENI. CDR3 size: 16 residues. CDR3 sequence (DNA): TGTGCCAGCTCACCGCTGGTAGCGGGAGAAACCGGGGAGCTGTTTTTT. Protein product: CASSPLVAGETGELFF. The variable domain in full, completed from reference TRBV18 and TRBJ2-2, reads NAGVMQNPRHLVRRRGQEARLRCSPMKGHSHVYWYRQLPEEGLKFMVYLQKENIIDESGMPKERFSAEFPKEGPSILRIQQVVRGDSAAYFCASSPLVAGETGELFFGEGSRLTVL.

CDR3 amino acids: CASSPGGRLYEQYF. As DNA, the CDR3 is TGTGCCAGCAGCCCAGGGGGCAGGCTGTACGAGCAGTACTTC. The chain combines TRBV27 with TRBJ2-7, with 8 nucleotides matching TRBD1. V lost 6 bases, J lost 4 bases, and 8 bases stayed unmatched. This CDR3 region has 14 residues. In germline, CDR1 is MNHEY, CDR2 SMNVEV (reference sequence).

The V and J genes are TRBV12-5 and TRBJ1-5; D not certain. V lost 5 bases, J lost 5 bases, and 10 bases lay in between. The CDR3 length is 13 residues. Germline V gives CDR1 LGHNT, CDR2 FRNRAP. The CDR3 protein is CASGLGPDQPQHF. The CDR3 DNA reads TGTGCTAGTGGTCTGGGTCCGGATCAGCCCCAGCATTTT.

CDR3 in DNA: TGTGCCAGCACCTTGGGCAGCGCTCTTAACAATGAGCAGTTCTTC. Protein sequence: CASTLGSALNNEQFF. The chain employs TRBV7-9 and TRBJ2-1; no definite D call. V was clipped by 7 bases and J by 5 bases, with 18 bases between them. Germline CDR1 SEHNR, CDR2 FQNEAQ (reference sequence). The CDR3 has 15 amino acids. The full variable domain, in which reference TRBV7-9 and TRBJ2-1 provide the parts outside the CDR3, is DTGVSQNPRHKITKRGQNVTFRCDPISEHNRLYWYRQTLGQGPEFLTYFQNEAQLEKSRLLSDRFSAERPKGSFSTLEIQRTEQGDSAMYLCASTLGSALNNEQFFGPGTRLTVL.

This clone was recorded a few times. The V and J genes are TRBV7-8 and TRBJ2-7, with D maybe TRBD1 (6 bases). The germline gives CDR1 SGHVS, CDR2 FQNEAQ. V lost 0 bases, J lost 9 bases, and 9 bases lay in between. CDR3 length: 12 amino acids. The CDR3 nucleotides read TGTGCCAGCAGCTTAGCCCAGGGGACGCAGTACTTC. Amino acids: CASSLAQGTQYF.

V usage is TRBV28 and J usage is TRBJ2-1; no definite D call. Germline V gives CDR1 MDHEN, CDR2 SYDVKM. Trimming cost V 2 bases and J 9 bases, with 17 bases left between them. This CDR3 comprises 15 residues. The CDR3 loop is CASSLNPRLAVEQFF. The CDR3 bases are TGTGCCAGCAGTTTAAACCCTAGGCTGGCTGTTGAGCAGTTCTTC.

V usage is TRBV28 and J usage is TRBJ2-1, with 8 positions matching TRBD2. CDR1 MDHEN and CDR2 SYDVKM come from the germline V gene. CDR3 size: 16 residues. V dropped 6 bases and J dropped 5; count of bases not matched to a gene: 12. CDR3 loop: CASRPPGEAGDNEQFF. CDR3 DNA sequence: TGTGCCAGCAGACCGCCGGGTGAAGCGGGAGACAATGAGCAGTTCTTC.

The rearrangement joins TRBV11-3 to TRBJ1-5; TRBD1 might be the D (5 bases). Germline CDR1 and CDR2: SGHNT and YENEEA. V shed 5 bases and J shed 2 bases, with 7 bases lying between them. The CDR3 totals 13 residues. In nucleotides, the CDR3 is TGTGCCAGCAGCCCGGGGGGCAATCAGCCCCAGCATTTT. It specifies CASSPGGNQPQHF.

Only a few counts were recorded for this clone. The CDR3, as DNA: TGTGCCAGTAGTATAGATCCGGCAGGGTCTTATAATTCACCCCTCCACTTT. The encoded protein is CASSIDPAGSYNSPLHF. V usage is TRBV19 and J usage is TRBJ1-6, with D possibly being TRBD1 (5 bases). Deletions cut 0 bases from V and 4 bases from J, with 13 bases between. Germline V CDR1 and CDR2: LNHDA, SQIVND (reference sequence). The CDR3 spans 17 residues.

V and J are TRBV3-1 (or the pseudogene TRBV3-2) and TRBJ2-6, with TRBD2 matching 8 bases. V was clipped by 4 bases and J by 3 bases; unmatched bases: 11. Germline assignment: CDR1 LGHDT and CDR2 YNNKEL (reference sequence). The CDR3 is made up of 18 amino acids. The CDR3 coding sequence is TGTGCCAGCAGCCGAAGCGGGAGTTCAGTTAGTGGGGCCAACGTCCTGACTTTC. It is translated as CASSRSGSSVSGANVLTF.

This sequence joins TRBV30 and TRBJ1-4; D perhaps matches TRBD1 (5 bases). The CDR3 is made up of 12 amino acids. In germline, CDR1 is GTSNPN, CDR2 SVGIG (reference sequence). CDR3 sequence (DNA): TGTGCGGCTCAGGGTAGGGTTGAAAAACTGTTTTTT. Protein product: CAAQGRVEKLFF.

V gene TRBV11-2 combines with J gene TRBJ1-2; D is possibly TRBD1 (6 bases). Germline V lookup: CDR1 SGHAT, CDR2 FQNNGV. V was pared by 1 base and J by 4 bases, with 7 bases between. CDR3 length equals 13 residues. CDR3 coding DNA: TGTGCCAGCAGCTTAGGAGGGGGCTATGGCTACACCTTC. It yields the protein CASSLGGGYGYTF.

Ten or more counts support this clone. V and J are TRBV4-2 and TRBJ2-2, with 11 bases fitting TRBD2. The CDR3 spans 17 residues. V dropped 1 base and J dropped 6; count of bases not matched to a gene: 7. Germline V lookup: CDR1 LGHNA, CDR2 YNFKEQ. DNA of the CDR3: TGTGCCAGCAGCCAAGGCACACTAGCGGGAGCCCCCGGGGAGCTGTTTTTT. The encoded protein is CASSQGTLAGAPGELFF.

This rearrangement joins TRBV19 to TRBJ1-2; 8 bases line up with TRBD1. The CDR3 covers 15 residues. J gave up 0 bases and V 5 bases, and 5 bases lay outside the gene matches. In germline, CDR1 is LNHDA, CDR2 SQIVND (reference sequence). CDR3 sequence: CASSVGTGPNYGYTF. The CDR3 coding sequence is TGTGCCAGTAGTGTCGGGACAGGCCCTAACTATGGCTACACCTTC.

This chain links TRBV11-3 with TRBJ2-3, with 8 bases that match TRBD2. The CDR3 runs to 16 residues. Germline assignment: CDR1 SGHNT and CDR2 YENEEA. V was clipped by 6 bases and J by 5 bases; unmatched bases: 13. The CDR3 spells CASRGLGLAAVDTQYF. DNA of the CDR3: TGTGCCAGCAGGGGTCTCGGACTAGCTGCCGTAGATACGCAGTATTTT.